This T cell receptor beta chain was captured in a study of blood T cell repertoires in COVID-19. The wider study: The study drew acute and convalescent COVID-19 samples from the United States, Italy and Spain.

V lost 0 bases and J lost 2; bases outside the gene matches: 3. The CDR3 contains 15 residues. The germline gives CDR1 ENHRY, CDR2 SYGVKD. Up to 2 weeks before entering the study, exposed participants had met a COVID-19 case. TCRdb keeps only in-frame clones here, not all; method: immunoSEQ multiplex PCR. The sample lists roughly 320,000 clones; 90% were seen once. This clonotype originated in a woman aged 25 to 39 who had been exposed to COVID-19. This chain links TRBV10-3 with TRBJ1-1, with 7 bases that match TRBD1. The sequenced sample was PBMCs or T cells enriched from blood (not recorded which). As DNA, the CDR3 is TGTGCCATCAGTGAGTCGGGGACAGCAAACACTGAAGCTTTCTTT. Residues: CAISESGTANTEAFF.